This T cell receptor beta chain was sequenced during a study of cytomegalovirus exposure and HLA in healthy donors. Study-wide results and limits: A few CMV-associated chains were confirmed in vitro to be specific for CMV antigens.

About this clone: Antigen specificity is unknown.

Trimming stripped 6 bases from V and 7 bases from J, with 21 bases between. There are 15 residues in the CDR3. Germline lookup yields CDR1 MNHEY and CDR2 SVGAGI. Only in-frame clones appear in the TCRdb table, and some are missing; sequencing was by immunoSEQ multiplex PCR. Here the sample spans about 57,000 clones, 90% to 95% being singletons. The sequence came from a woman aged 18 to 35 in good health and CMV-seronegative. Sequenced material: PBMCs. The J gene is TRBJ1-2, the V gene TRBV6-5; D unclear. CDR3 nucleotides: TGTGCCAGCAGGATGAAGATACAGTCGATGTTTGGCTACACCTTC. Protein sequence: CASRMKIQSMFGYTF.